This T cell receptor beta chain was recovered during a study of stem cell transplantation in POMP-related autoinflammatory disease. Background on the study: Impaired MHC class I-dependent CD8+ differentiation was hypothesized from defective thymoproteasomes. CD8+ T cells were low and CD4+ cells naive-skewed before transplant. Study-level findings and limits: PRAID patients trended toward lower TRB diversity and higher clonality in all analyzed T-cell subsets.

PRAID featured immunodeficiency plus autoinflammation. Data came from immunoSEQ multiplex PCR; TCRdb stores just in-frame clones and leaves some out. The table includes about 26,000 clones, 82% detected once. This CDR3 is built from 15 residues. Trimming cost V 2 bases and J 5 bases, with 14 bases left between them. CDR1 and CDR2 (germline): SGHRS, YFSETQ. This clone was seen more than once but under ten times. Antigen: not known. Sequenced here: CD4+ T cells from PBMCs, sampled before stem cell transplantation. V is TRBV5-1 and J is TRBJ1-3; D perhaps matches TRBD1 (5 bases). The sequence derives from a human donor with POMP-related autoinflammation and immune dysregulation (PRAID). The CDR3 DNA follows: TGCGCCAGCAGCTTAGGGGCAACGACTAGAAACACCATATATTTT. It specifies CASSLGATTRNTIYF.